This T cell receptor (beta chain) was found in a study of blood T cell repertoires in COVID-19. Repertoires were generated with immunoSEQ multiplex PCR, while TCRdb's copy carries only in-frame clones and drops some. The sample has tens of thousands of clones, approximately 90% seen once. The CDR3 has 13 residues. The V segment lost 5 bases and the J segment 2 bases; nucleotides outside the gene matches: 1. Germline V gives CDR1 MNHEY, CDR2 SVGEGT. Sequencing used peripheral blood. The chain is built from TRBV6-2 or TRBV6-3 and TRBJ2-7, with 9 bases matching TRBD1. The receptor comes from a woman of 80 years or more with COVID-19, enrolled during active disease. The CDR3 loop reads CASSRTGAYEQYF. DNA of the CDR3: TGTGCCAGCAGTCGGACAGGGGCCTACGAGCAGTACTTC.